One sample yielded the 5 T cell receptor beta chains listed below, sequenced in a study of response to subunit inactivated influenza vaccine. Using its own MiXCR run on the RT-PCR reads, TCRdb lists one record per CDR3 protein. This sample has about 700,000 distinct CDR3 sequences; more than 11% occur once, and the top ten carry approximately 6.5%. The sample here was PBMCs from blood, taken less than 15 days before vaccination. The receptors were sampled from a man aged 45-60 years who received an inactivated influenza vaccine.

This chain links TRBV4-3 with TRBJ2-6; D ambiguous. Germline-derived CDR1 and CDR2 are LGHNA and YSLEER. Trimming took 0 bases from V and 0 from J, leaving 15 bases between them. The CDR3 is made up of 19 amino acids. CDR3 DNA: TGCGCCAGCAGCCAAGATATACGACGCCTTTTCTCTGGGGCCAACGTCCTGACTTTC. Translation: CASSQDIRRLFSGANVLTF.

The gene calls are TRBV11-2 and TRBJ2-3, with D perhaps matching TRBD1 (5 bases). CDR3 length: 15 residues. Between the trimmed V and J ends, which lost 0 bases and 1 base, there was a span of 8 bases. CDR1 and CDR2 (germline): SGHAT, FQNNGV. The CDR3 DNA reads TGTGCCAGCAGCTTAGATCAGGGTGGCACAGATACGCAGTATTTT. Amino acids: CASSLDQGGTDTQYF.

J is TRBJ1-6 and V is TRBV10-3; D may be TRBD1 (5 bases). Trimming shortened V by 2 bases and J by 8 bases, and 13 bases separated the two germline ends. Germline V CDR1 and CDR2: ENHRY, SYGVKD. This CDR3 region has 15 residues. The CDR3 nucleotides read TGTGCCATCAGTGAGCTGGGGCTCCCGGATTCACCCCTCCACTTT. Amino acids: CAISELGLPDSPLHF.

This clonotype was detected a few times. The rearrangement joins TRBV28 to TRBJ1-6, with a tentative D call TRBD1 (6 bases). The CDR3 length is 12 residues. V dropped 10 bases and J dropped 7 bases, with 11 bases sitting between them. CDR1 is MDHEN and CDR2 is SYDVKM in the germline V gene. Written as DNA, the CDR3 is TGTGCCACTCAGGGGCGGAATTCACCCCTCCACTTT. Protein product: CATQGRNSPLHF.

This chain connects TRBV7-9 to TRBJ2-7; 11 bases are a match to TRBD1. The germline V gene has CDR1 SEHNR and CDR2 FQNEAQ (reference sequence). This CDR3 contains 15 residues. V gave up 2 bases and J gave up 5 bases; unmatched junction bases: 5. CDR3 loop: CASSLFGQGADEQYF. DNA of the CDR3: TGTGCCAGCAGCTTATTCGGACAGGGGGCGGACGAGCAGTACTTC.